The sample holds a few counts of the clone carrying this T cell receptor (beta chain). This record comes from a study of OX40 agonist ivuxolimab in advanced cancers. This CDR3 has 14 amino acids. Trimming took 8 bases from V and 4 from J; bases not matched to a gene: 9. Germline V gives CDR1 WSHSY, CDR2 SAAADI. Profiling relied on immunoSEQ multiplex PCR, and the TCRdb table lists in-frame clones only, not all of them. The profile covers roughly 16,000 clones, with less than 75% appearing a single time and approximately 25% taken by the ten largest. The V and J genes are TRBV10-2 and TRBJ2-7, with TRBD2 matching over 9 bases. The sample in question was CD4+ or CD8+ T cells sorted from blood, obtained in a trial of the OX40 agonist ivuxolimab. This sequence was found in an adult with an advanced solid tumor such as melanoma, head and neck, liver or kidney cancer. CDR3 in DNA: TGCGCCAGCCAAATAGCGGGAGACGGATACGAGCAGTACTTC. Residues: CASQIAGDGYEQYF.